Described below is a single T cell receptor beta chain sequence and its context. Its antigen is not known. CDR1 and CDR2 from the germline V gene are MGHRA and YSYEKL. J lost 2 bases, V lost 6 bases, and 13 bases had no gene match. The CDR3 is made up of 16 amino acids. This specimen comes from a study of cytomegalovirus exposure and HLA in healthy donors. Study-wide findings and caveats: TCR beta sequences reportedly predicted most subjects' HLA-A and HLA-B alleles accurately. It was likely that a cluster of highly shared sequence variants was a sequencing artifact.

The PCR made use of 60 Vbeta and 13 Jbeta primers. The table came from immunoSEQ multiplex PCR; TCRdb's copy has only in-frame clones and leaves some out. This sample has under 200,000 clones; 75% to 90% occur once, and the top ten carry 0.96%. J is TRBJ2-7 and V is TRBV4-1; 7 bases line up with TRBD1. The receptor comes from a girl aged 2-10 years in good health and CMV-seropositive. Material for sequencing was PBMCs. In DNA, the CDR3 is TGCGCCAGCAGTAAATGGACAGGACTCTTTCCCTACGAGCAGTACTTC. The encoded protein is CASSKWTGLFPYEQYF.